This T cell receptor beta chain was recovered during a study of cytomegalovirus exposure and HLA in healthy donors. Overall study context: The same platform used for the approximately 670 first-cohort repertoires was also used for the roughly 120 validation repertoires, as a later analysis reported.

The CDR3 covers 14 residues. V was shortened by 6 bases and J by 8 bases, with 16 bases between the two germline ends. CDR1 and CDR2 (germline): SGHAT, FQNNGV. Measured with immunoSEQ multiplex PCR; TCRdb has only the in-frame clones, and not every one. This table has fewer than 140,000 clones, around 90% appearing once. The source of this sequence is a young woman in good health and CMV-seropositive. The genes are TRBV11-2 and TRBJ1-4; D is possibly TRBD1 (6 bases). Sequenced material: PBMCs. CDR3 coding DNA: TGTGCCAGCAGGCACCAGGGGTTAGGAGAAAAACTGTTTTTT. Translated, it gives CASRHQGLGEKLFF.